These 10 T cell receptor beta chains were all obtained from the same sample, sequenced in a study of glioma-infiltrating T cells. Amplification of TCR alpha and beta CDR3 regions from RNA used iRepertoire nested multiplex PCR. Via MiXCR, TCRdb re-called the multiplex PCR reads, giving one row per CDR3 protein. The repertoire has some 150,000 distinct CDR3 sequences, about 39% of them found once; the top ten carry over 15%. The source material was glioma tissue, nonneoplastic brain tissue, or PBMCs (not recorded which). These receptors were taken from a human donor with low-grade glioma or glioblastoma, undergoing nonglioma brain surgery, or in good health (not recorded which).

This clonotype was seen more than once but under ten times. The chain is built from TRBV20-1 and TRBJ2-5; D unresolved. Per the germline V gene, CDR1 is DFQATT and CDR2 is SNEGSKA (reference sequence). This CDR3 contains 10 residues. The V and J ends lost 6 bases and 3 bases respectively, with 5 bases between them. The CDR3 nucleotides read TGCAGTGCCTTCGAAGAGACCCAGTACTTC. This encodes CSAFEETQYF.

This CDR3 reads CSAIRTGTGNTEAFF. In DNA, the CDR3 is TGCAGTGCTATTCGGACAGGGACGGGGAACACTGAAGCTTTCTTT. V and J are TRBV20-1 and TRBJ1-1; 8 nucleotides line up with TRBD1. Germline V gene sequence: CDR1 DFQATT, CDR2 SNEGSKA (reference sequence). The CDR3 runs 15 residues. V shed 4 bases and J 1 base; nucleotides not matched to a gene: 8.

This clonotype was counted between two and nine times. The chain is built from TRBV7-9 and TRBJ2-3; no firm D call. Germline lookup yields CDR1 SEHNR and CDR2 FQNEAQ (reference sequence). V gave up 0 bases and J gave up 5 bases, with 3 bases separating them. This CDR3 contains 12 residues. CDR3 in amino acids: CASSLAEDTQYF. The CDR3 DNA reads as TGTGCCAGCAGCTTAGCGGAAGATACGCAGTATTTT.

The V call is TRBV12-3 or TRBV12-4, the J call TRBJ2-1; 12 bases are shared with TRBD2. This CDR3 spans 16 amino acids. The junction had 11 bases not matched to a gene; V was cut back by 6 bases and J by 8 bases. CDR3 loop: CASSFRTGLAGDEQFF. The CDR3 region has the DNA TGTGCCAGCAGCTTCCGTACGGGACTAGCGGGCGATGAGCAGTTCTTC.

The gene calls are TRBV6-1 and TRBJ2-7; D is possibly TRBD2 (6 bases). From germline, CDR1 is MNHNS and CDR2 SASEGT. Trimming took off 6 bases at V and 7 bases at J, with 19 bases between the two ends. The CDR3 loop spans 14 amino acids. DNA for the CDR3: TGTGCCAGCAGCACCCGGACCCAAGGAGGGGAGCAGTACTTC. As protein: CASSTRTQGGEQYF.

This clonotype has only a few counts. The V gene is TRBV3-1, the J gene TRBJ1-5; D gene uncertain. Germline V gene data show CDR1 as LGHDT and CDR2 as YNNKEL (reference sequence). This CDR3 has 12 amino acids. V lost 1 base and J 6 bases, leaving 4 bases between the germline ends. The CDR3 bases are TGTGCCAGCAGCCAAGCAGGTCAGCCCCAGCATTTT. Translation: CASSQAGQPQHF.

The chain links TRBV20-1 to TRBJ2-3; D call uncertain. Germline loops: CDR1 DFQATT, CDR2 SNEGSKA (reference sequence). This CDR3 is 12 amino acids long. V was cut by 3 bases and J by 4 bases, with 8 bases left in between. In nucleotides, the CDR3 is TGCAGTGCTAGCTGGGCTGCAGATACGCAGTATTTT. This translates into CSASWAADTQYF.

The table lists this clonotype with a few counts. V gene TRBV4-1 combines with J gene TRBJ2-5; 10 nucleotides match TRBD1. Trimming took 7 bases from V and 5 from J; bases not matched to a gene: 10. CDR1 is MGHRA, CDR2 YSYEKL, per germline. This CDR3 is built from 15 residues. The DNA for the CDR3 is TGCGCCAGCAAATGGAGGGACAGGGGAACGGAGACCCAGTACTTC. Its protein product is CASKWRDRGTETQYF.

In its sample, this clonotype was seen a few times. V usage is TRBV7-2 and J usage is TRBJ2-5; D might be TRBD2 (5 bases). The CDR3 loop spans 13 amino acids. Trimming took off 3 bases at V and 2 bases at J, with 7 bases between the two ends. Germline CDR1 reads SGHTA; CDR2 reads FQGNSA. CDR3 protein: CASSFLAQETQYF. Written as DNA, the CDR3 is TGTGCCAGCAGCTTTCTAGCACAAGAGACCCAGTACTTC.

The chain's CDR3 is CASSYSLNSPLHF. The CDR3 nucleotides read TGTGCCAGCAGTTACTCGCTCAATTCACCCCTCCACTTT. The chain links TRBV6-6 to TRBJ1-6; D gene uncertain. CDR1 and CDR2 from the germline V gene are MNHNY and SVGAGI (reference sequence). V was cut by 0 bases and J by 7 bases, with 4 bases left in between. The CDR3 is made up of 13 amino acids.